This T cell receptor beta chain was obtained from a study of identical twins (TCRdb year 2016). For the study in its entirety: To test whether fetal clonotypes persist, this study deep-sequenced TCR alpha and beta repertoires from monozygotic twins, from unrelated adults of various ages, and from cord blood. Replicate twin experiments were performed at different times using different library preparation protocols to rule out contamination.

Only healthy Caucasian donors were included. Miltenyi CD45RO+ enrichment and human naive T-cell isolation kits were used to isolate memory (CD45RO+) and naive T cells from PBMC. At least ten counts were recorded for this clonotype. It has no known antigen specificity. No quality values exist for individual bases; no much larger clone is one base distant. Broader findings and caveats from the paper: Fewer insertions were carried by abundant cord blood beta clonotypes; a weaker similar trend was observed in young adult naive repertoires, while no such trend was observed in memory repertoires. Compared with coincidental sharing between unrelated individuals, an excess of low generation-probability sequences was observed among out-of-frame TCR alpha sequences shared between twins. The excess sharing between twins in beta out-of-frame sequences was weaker because fewer shared sequences reduced the signal-to-noise ratio. Recombination models systematically underestimated out-of-frame TCR alpha sharing in monozygotic twins but agreed with sharing between unrelated individuals. Conclusions relied on cross-sectional statistical analysis, since the same donors could not be followed over many years. Invariant T cells such as MAIT and iNKT could partly confound zero-insertion analyses, though diverse VJ usage argued against this for most clonotypes.

There are 15 amino acids in the CDR3, from cysteine to phenylalanine inclusive. Only the CDR3 DNA stays, 45 bases, in frame from base 1. The germline V gene yields SGHRS for CDR1 and YFSETQ for CDR2. Trimming removed 2 bases from V and 2 bases from J, leaving 13 bases between the germline ends. Library preparation used 5' RACE. The sequencing machine was an Illumina HiSeq 2000. A universal primer binding site was introduced by template switching, and a unique molecular identifier was present in the final cDNA, enabling accurate counting of TCR cDNA molecules. Specific primers in the conserved constant-segment region were used to synthesize first-strand cDNA for TCR alpha and beta chains. To control for contamination, every cDNA library carried two barcodes: a SMART-Mk sample barcode plus Illumina barcodes. TruSeq adapter sequences along with Illumina sample barcodes were introduced in two successive PCR steps. The TCR alpha and beta cDNA libraries were sequenced on the Illumina HiSeq platform using custom primers. The authors processed their data as follows. Unique molecular identifiers were extracted from raw reads with MiGEC, and CDR3 positions were determined with MiXCR. For each individual, recombination models were inferred using an EM algorithm with the repgenHMM and IGoR tools. Shared clonotype analysis was performed with the tcR package in R, normalizing sharing by the product of cloneset sizes. Out-of-frame nonproductive sequences were analyzed to study raw recombination free of thymic and clonal selection effects. The raw public data were reprocessed by TCRdb itself: fastp quality trimming at Q25, MiXCR clonotype calling, in-frame beta chains only. Each CDR3 protein appears once, grouped with its most common genes and DNA. It is TCRdb's table, rather than the study itself, that gives the V and J calls and clone size. The sample table lists a few hundred thousand distinct CDR3 sequences, approximately 10% of them with a count of one. The top ten clones comprise 9% to 10% of the sample.

This receptor was taken from a man over 45 in good health. The sample taken for sequencing was memory T cells sorted from blood. The cell subset or site label, read with the paper, signifies: CD45RO+ enriched T cells. The chain is assembled from TRBV5-1 and TRBJ1-1; TRBD1 is perhaps the D gene, given 6 matching bases. The base sequence is TGCGCCAGCAGCTTCCAACAGGGACGAAACACTGAAGCTTTCTTT. This yields the protein CASSFQQGRNTEAFF.